A single sample gave rise to the 25 T cell receptor beta chains below, sequenced in a study of preoperative IRX-2 immunotherapy in early breast cancer. The method was immunoSEQ multiplex PCR; TCRdb's version includes in-frame clones alone and lacks a portion of them. Of over 55,000 clones in the sample, approximately 95% were seen once. Regarding treatment: preoperative locoregional IRX-2 cytokine immunotherapy. Sampling was performed from a patient treated with IRX-2 immunotherapy. Every receptor here comes from a human donor with breast cancer.

The chain links TRBV5-8 to TRBJ2-1; the match to TRBD2 covers 11 bases. Looked up from germline, CDR1 is SGHTS and CDR2 is YDEGEE. V lost 0 bases, J lost 7 bases, and 18 bases stayed unmatched. This CDR3 contains 20 residues. The CDR3 here is CASSLEATSGSRGSGNEQFF. In DNA, the CDR3 is TGTGCCAGCAGCTTGGAAGCCACTAGCGGGAGCCGAGGTTCTGGGAATGAGCAGTTCTTC. The full variable domain, completed using reference TRBV5-8 and TRBJ2-1, is EAGVTQSPTHLIKTRGQQATLRCSPISGHTSVYWYQQALGLGLQFLLWYDEGEERNRGNFPPRFSGRQFPNYSSELNVNALELEDSALYLCASSLEATSGSRGSGNEQFFGPGTRLTVL.

V gene TRBV27 combines with J gene TRBJ1-2; D is undetermined. V gave up 6 bases and J gave up 2 bases, with 10 bases separating them. This CDR3 comprises 13 residues. Germline V gene lookup returns CDR1 MNHEY and CDR2 SMNVEV (reference sequence). DNA for the CDR3: TGTGCCAGCAGCAGAGGCGGGAACTATGGCTACACCTTC. Amino acids: CASSRGGNYGYTF.

The chain uses TRBV28 and TRBJ2-2; 8 bases fit TRBD2. This CDR3 has 16 amino acids. In germline, CDR1 is MDHEN, CDR2 SYDVKM. V shed 5 bases and J 4 bases; nucleotides not matched to a gene: 9. CDR3 sequence: CASSPHSGGLTGELFF. In DNA form, the CDR3 reads TGTGCCAGCAGTCCCCACAGCGGGGGCCTCACCGGGGAGCTGTTTTTT.

CDR3 coding DNA: TGCGCCAGCAGGGGTGGGGTAGCGGGGGGCCGTGAGCAGTTCTTC. Translating gives CASRGGVAGGREQFF. V and J are TRBV5-1 and TRBJ2-1; 10 bases fit TRBD2. CDR3 size: 15 residues. Looked up from germline, CDR1 is SGHRS and CDR2 is YFSETQ. Trimming at V came to 5 bases and at J to 9 bases, leaving 11 bases not matched to a gene.

This clone is a singleton in its sample. This chain links TRBV27 with TRBJ2-7; TRBD1 might be the D (6 bases). The CDR3 spans 16 residues. The V end lost 3 bases, the J end lost 2 bases, and 17 bases lay between the germline ends. CDR1 is MNHEY and CDR2 is SMNVEV in the germline V gene (reference sequence). CDR3: CASSLYREIPTYEQYF. The DNA for the CDR3 is TGTGCCAGCAGTTTGTACAGGGAAATACCTACCTACGAGCAGTACTTC.

V gene TRBV4-2 combines with J gene TRBJ2-7, with D perhaps being TRBD1 or TRBD2 (5 bases each). Deletions cut 5 bases from V and 3 bases from J, with 14 bases between. Germline values: CDR1 LGHNA, CDR2 YNFKEQ. The CDR3 covers 14 residues. The CDR3 sequence: CASSLGTYVYEQYF. The CDR3 DNA is TGTGCCAGCAGCTTAGGGACGTACGTCTACGAGCAGTACTTC.

The CDR3 DNA sequence: TGTGCCAGCAGCTTAGTTCGGGCCGATGAAAAACTGTTTTTT. This sequence encodes CASSLVRADEKLFF. The rearrangement uses TRBV7-3 and TRBJ1-4; unclear D gene. V was shortened by 2 bases and J by 6 bases, with 10 bases between the two germline ends. This CDR3 has 14 amino acids. The germline gives CDR1 SGHTA, CDR2 FQGTGA.

The count of this clone is one. This sequence joins TRBV19 and TRBJ1-6, with a weak D call TRBD1 (6 bases). CDR3 length: 14 amino acids. The germline CDR1 and CDR2 sequences are LNHDA and SQIVND (reference sequence). Trimming took 5 bases from V and 2 from J, leaving 7 bases between them. Written as DNA, the CDR3 is TGTGCCAGTAGTGACAGGACCTATAATTCACCCCTCCACTTT. Translated, it gives CASSDRTYNSPLHF.

The chain links TRBV19 to TRBJ2-1; 10 bases fit TRBD2. This CDR3 is built from 16 residues. Germline V gives CDR1 LNHDA, CDR2 SQIVND (reference sequence). V lost 6 bases, J lost 7 bases, and 12 bases stayed unmatched. This CDR3 is CASRSLAGDSKNEQFF. CDR3 bases: TGTGCCAGTAGAAGCCTAGCGGGGGACAGCAAGAATGAGCAGTTCTTC.

The J gene is TRBJ2-2, the V gene TRBV28; TRBD2 aligns across 10 bases. Germline-derived CDR1 and CDR2 are MDHEN and SYDVKM. The trim removed 3 bases at V and 5 bases at J, leaving 6 bases unmatched. The CDR3 contains 16 residues. As DNA, the CDR3 is TGTGCCAGCAGTTTTAGCGGGAGGCTCAGGACCGGGGAGCTGTTTTTT. It specifies CASSFSGRLRTGELFF.

The chain employs TRBV7-3 and TRBJ2-1, with D perhaps matching TRBD2 (5 bases). V lost 5 bases and J lost 7, with 18 bases in between. The V gene's germline CDR1 is SGHTA and CDR2 FQGTGA. This CDR3 spans 15 amino acids. The CDR3 loop reads CASSESPGIVNEQFF. The CDR3 DNA reads as TGTGCCAGCAGCGAAAGCCCCGGGATCGTAAATGAGCAGTTCTTC.

This chain connects TRBV11-2 to TRBJ2-3, with a weak D call TRBD2 (5 bases). V gave up 5 bases and J gave up 2 bases, with 8 bases separating them. This CDR3 region has 13 residues. Germline CDR1 and CDR2: SGHAT and FQNNGV. The chain's CDR3 is CASSRTVTDTQYF. The CDR3 DNA is TGTGCCAGCAGCCGGACTGTCACAGATACGCAGTATTTT.

CDR3 sequence: CASRLRGWGGPVLETQYF. In nucleotides, the CDR3 is TGTGCAAGTCGCTTAAGGGGATGGGGGGGGCCAGTCTTAGAGACCCAGTACTTC. The chain carries TRBV12-2 and TRBJ2-5; the table's D call of TRBD2 was not tested on the DNA. TRBV12-2 is marked as a pseudogene. This CDR3 is 18 amino acids long.

The V call is TRBV9, the J call TRBJ2-1, with 10 positions matching TRBD1. The trim removed 4 bases at V and 6 bases at J, leaving 13 bases unmatched. CDR3 size: 17 residues. Germline CDR1 is SGDLS and CDR2 is YYNGEE. CDR3 nucleotide sequence: TGTGCCAGCAGCCTTCGTCGACAGGGGGCGCTTGGCAATGAGCAGTTCTTC. Translating it yields CASSLRRQGALGNEQFF. The variable domain in full, with the rest retrieved from reference TRBV9 and TRBJ2-1, is DSGVTQTPKHLITATGQRVTLRCSPRSGDLSVYWYQQSLDQGLQFLIQYYNGEERAKGNILERFSAQQFPDLHSELNLSSLELGDSALYFCASSLRRQGALGNEQFFGPGTRLTVL.

The rearrangement uses TRBV7-2 and TRBJ1-2; TRBD1 matches at 7 bases. In germline, CDR1 is SGHTA, CDR2 FQGNSA. The ends lost 3 bases at V and 5 bases at J; junction bases unmatched: 6. The CDR3 sequence is 14 residues long. CDR3 sequence: CASSFSTGDYGYTF. In DNA form, the CDR3 reads TGTGCCAGCAGCTTTTCAACAGGGGATTATGGCTACACCTTC.

This clone was observed a single time. The chain has TRBV25-1 and TRBJ2-5; D is uncertain. V lost 1 base and J 5 bases, leaving 8 bases between the germline ends. Germline V gives CDR1 MGHDK, CDR2 SYGVNS. The CDR3 is made up of 13 amino acids. In nucleotides, the CDR3 is TGTGCCAGCAGTGAATTTGCGGCGGAGACCCAGTACTTC. Amino acid sequence: CASSEFAAETQYF. Full variable domain (missing parts from reference TRBV25-1 and TRBJ2-5): EADIYQTPRYLVIGTGKKITLECSQTMGHDKMYWYQQDPGMELHLIHYSYGVNSTEKGDLSSESTVSRIRTEHFPLTLESARPSHTSQYLCASSEFAAETQYFGPGTRLLVL.

V gene TRBV5-5 combines with J gene TRBJ2-2; D perhaps matches TRBD2 (5 bases). Per the germline V gene, CDR1 is SGHKS and CDR2 is YYEKEE (reference sequence). The CDR3 loop spans 14 amino acids. Between the trimmed V and J ends, which lost 2 bases and 3 bases, there was a span of 8 bases. CDR3 bases: TGTGCCAGCAGCTTAGCGGTCCACACCGGGGAGCTGTTTTTT. Its translation: CASSLAVHTGELFF.

The rearrangement uses TRBV5-4 and TRBJ1-1; unclear D gene. CDR1 is SGHNT and CDR2 is YYREEE in the germline V gene (reference sequence). V dropped 1 base and J dropped 0 bases, with 10 bases sitting between them. The CDR3 runs to 15 residues. CDR3 sequence reads: CASSLTATMNTEAFF. The CDR3 bases are TGTGCCAGCAGCTTGACCGCGACCATGAACACTGAAGCTTTCTTT.

The chain joins TRBV4-2 to TRBJ2-7, with D perhaps TRBD2 (6 bases). CDR1 LGHNA and CDR2 YNFKEQ come from the germline V gene. The germline V and J ends were trimmed by 0 bases and 7 bases, with 16 bases remaining between them. The CDR3 covers 15 residues. DNA for the CDR3: TGTGCCAGCAGCCAAGACTACGGGAGTCTAGGGGAGCAGTACTTC. Translated: CASSQDYGSLGEQYF.

V usage is TRBV5-1 and J usage is TRBJ1-1; D uncertain. The CDR3 runs to 13 residues. The germline CDR1 and CDR2 sequences are SGHRS and YFSETQ. With 1 base removed from V and 7 bases from J, the gap between germline ends came to 11 bases. The CDR3 bases are TGCGCCAGCAGCTTGTTCGGCGGGGTTGAAGCTTTCTTT. It yields the protein CASSLFGGVEAFF.

The chain is built from TRBV29-1 and TRBJ1-1, with TRBD1 as a possible D gene (5 bases). The CDR3 runs to 15 residues. Deletions cut 7 bases from V and 6 bases from J, with 24 bases between. In germline, CDR1 is SQVTM, CDR2 ANQGSEA. The CDR3 is CSARPPRARESEAFF. CDR3 DNA sequence: TGCAGCGCCCGGCCACCCAGGGCCAGGGAATCTGAAGCTTTCTTT.

The chain is built from TRBV5-1 and TRBJ1-6; TRBD1 matches 8 bases. This CDR3 comprises 16 residues. The germline CDR1 and CDR2 sequences are SGHRS and YFSETQ. Trimming at V came to 5 bases and at J to 7 bases, leaving 11 bases not matched to a gene. The CDR3 loop reads CASRDDRDRWNSPLHF. In DNA form, the CDR3 reads TGCGCCAGCAGAGATGACAGGGACAGGTGGAATTCACCCCTCCACTTT.

The genes are TRBV19 and TRBJ2-5, with D possibly being TRBD1 (6 bases). The CDR3 is 13 residues long. Trimming removed 6 bases at V and 1 base at J, with 9 bases between. Germline loops: CDR1 LNHDA, CDR2 SQIVND (reference sequence). CDR3 residues: CASRMGAQETQYF. The CDR3 region has the DNA TGTGCCAGTAGAATGGGGGCCCAAGAGACCCAGTACTTC.

The chain is built from TRBV29-1 and TRBJ1-5, with D perhaps matching TRBD1 (6 bases). From germline, CDR1 is SQVTM and CDR2 ANQGSEA. The CDR3 loop spans 13 amino acids. V was trimmed by 6 bases and J by 3 bases, leaving 12 bases between them. CDR3 DNA: TGCAGCGTGATAGGACAGAACAATCAGCCCCAGCATTTT. Translation gives CSVIGQNNQPQHF.

The chain has TRBV18 and TRBJ2-2; D may match TRBD1 or TRBD2 (6 bases each). The CDR3 spans 14 residues. The ends were cut back, 5 bases at V and 6 bases at J, with 13 bases in the middle. Germline V lookup: CDR1 KGHSH, CDR2 LQKENI. The CDR3 sequence: CASSRGEGAGELFF. CDR3 sequence (DNA): TGTGCCAGCTCAAGGGGGGAAGGAGCCGGGGAGCTGTTTTTT.